The sequence of this TCR beta chain was determined in a study of blood T cells in healthy people across ages. From germline, CDR1 is PRHDT and CDR2 FYEKMQ (reference sequence). The length of the CDR3 is 15 residues. Trimming took 6 bases from V and 6 from J, leaving 18 bases between them. This clonotype has a handful of counts. Its matching antigen is unknown. It was with a sample-barcoded 5' primer and a J-beta primer mix that a second PCR of roughly 7 to 12 cycles was run. A single record per CDR3 protein comes from TCRdb applying MiXCR to the 5' RACE reads. Among around 900,000 distinct CDR3 sequences, around 54% were seen once, and the ten largest hold over 20%. Regarding the study as a whole: In long-lived donors, naive CD4+ cell counts and diversity exceeded those of aged donors. Nothing was known about donor CMV status, and this possibly confounded expanded clonotype changes.

The chain recombines TRBV13 with TRBJ2-4; D is undetermined. Input material: blood. The source of this sequence is a woman aged 60-70 years in good health. The CDR3 coding sequence is TGTGCCAGCAGTTCCCGGGTCGTACCTTTAAACATTCAGTACTTC. It encodes CASSSRVVPLNIQYF.